This T cell receptor (beta chain) was recovered during a study of control samples from healthy donors and cancer patients. J lost 3 bases, V lost 4 bases, and 9 bases had no gene match. Germline V gene lookup returns CDR1 MNHEY and CDR2 SMNVEV (reference sequence). This CDR3 is built from 16 residues. The method was immunoSEQ multiplex PCR; TCRdb's version includes in-frame clones alone and lacks a portion of them. The sample lists around 130,000 clones, around nine tenths occurring once. The J gene is TRBJ2-3, the V gene TRBV27; 8 bases fit TRBD2. The sequence was obtained from a man aged 25-45 years in good health. Sequences were obtained from blood. CDR3 sequence reads: CASSSIRGGRTDTQYF. For the CDR3, the DNA is TGTGCCAGCAGTTCGATTCGGGGGGGAAGGACAGATACGCAGTATTTT.